This TCR beta chain was recovered during a study of cytomegalovirus exposure and HLA in healthy donors. Study at large: Roughly 180 million T cells yielded some 120 million unique TCR beta sequences in earlier analysis.

Broader study findings: Researchers catalogued 160 or so TCR beta chains as cytomegalovirus-associated. Accurate predictions that matched the HLA-A and HLA-B alleles of most subjects were reportedly made from TCR beta sequences. Most TCR beta V segments were productive about 90% or about 30% of the time in an earlier analysis.

The V segment lost 10 bases and the J segment 6 bases; nucleotides outside the gene matches: 8. The CDR3 has 13 residues. Per germline, CDR1 LNHDA and CDR2 SQIVND (reference sequence). 60 Vbeta and 13 Jbeta primers were used in PCR. Repertoires were generated with immunoSEQ multiplex PCR, while TCRdb's copy carries only in-frame clones and drops some. Of about 170,000 clones listed, around 86% are singletons. Comments on this clone: Its antigen is currently unknown.

The chain carries TRBV19 and TRBJ1-5; 8 positions match TRBD1. The receptor was derived from a male donor in good health and CMV-seronegative. Sequencing was done on a sample of PBMCs. CDR3 nucleotides: TGTGCCACCGAGGACAGGGCGGGTCAGCCCCAGCATTTT. Translation gives CATEDRAGQPQHF.